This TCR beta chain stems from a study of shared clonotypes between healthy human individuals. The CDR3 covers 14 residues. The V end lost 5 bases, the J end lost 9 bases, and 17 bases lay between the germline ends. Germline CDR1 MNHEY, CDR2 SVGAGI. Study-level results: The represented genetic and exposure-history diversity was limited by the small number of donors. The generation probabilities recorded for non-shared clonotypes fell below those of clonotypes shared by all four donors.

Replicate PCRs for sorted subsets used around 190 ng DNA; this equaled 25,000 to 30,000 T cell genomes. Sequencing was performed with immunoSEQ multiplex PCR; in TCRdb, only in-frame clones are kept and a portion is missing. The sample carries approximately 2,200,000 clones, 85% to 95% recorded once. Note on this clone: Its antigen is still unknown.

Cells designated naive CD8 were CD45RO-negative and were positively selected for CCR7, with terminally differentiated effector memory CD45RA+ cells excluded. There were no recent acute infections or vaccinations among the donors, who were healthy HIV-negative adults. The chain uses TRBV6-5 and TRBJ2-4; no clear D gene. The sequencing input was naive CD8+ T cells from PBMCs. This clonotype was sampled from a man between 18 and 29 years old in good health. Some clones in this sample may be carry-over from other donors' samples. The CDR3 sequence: CASSDGLEIGIQYF. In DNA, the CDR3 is TGTGCCAGCAGTGACGGCCTCGAGATAGGCATTCAGTACTTC.